This TCR beta chain was identified during a study of blood T cell repertoires in COVID-19. Study in general: Collection of acute and convalescent COVID-19 samples took place in the United States, Italy and Spain. The cDNA or gDNA used as material had been derived from T cells, B-cell-depleted T cells, or PBMCs.

Per the study methods: Cell counts per sample came from amplifying reference gene primers. TCRdb keeps only in-frame clones here, not all; method: immunoSEQ multiplex PCR. That table gives V, J and clone size, and the DNA gave D and trimming. The sample holds about 150,000 clones, roughly 82% seen once. V was cut by 4 bases and J by 5 bases, with 15 bases left in between. The CDR3 length is 14 residues. From germline, CDR1 is SGHRS and CDR2 YFSETQ. Sequencing was performed on peripheral blood. The gene calls are TRBV5-1 and TRBJ1-2, with D tentatively TRBD1 (5 bases). The sequence came from a man in his sixties or seventies with acute or convalescent COVID-19. CDR3 DNA: TGCGCCAGCAGCCCAACGGCAGGGACTTATGGCTACACCTTC. Encoded protein: CASSPTAGTYGYTF.